The 3 T cell receptor beta chains below were found in one sample sequenced in a study of cytomegalovirus exposure and HLA in healthy donors. PCR primers comprised 60 Vbeta and 13 Jbeta primers. The protocol was immunoSEQ multiplex PCR, while the TCRdb copy is restricted to in-frame clones and leaves out a portion. The table has about 130,000 clones, around 81% seen once; the top ten hold 0.95% to 1.5%. The source material was PBMCs. Source of these receptors: a female donor in good health and CMV-seronegative.

The chain links TRBV6-6 to TRBJ1-1, with 9 bases lining up with TRBD1. The CDR3 covers 15 residues. Germline V gene lookup returns CDR1 MNHNY and CDR2 SVGAGI (reference sequence). After removal of 5 bases from V and 4 bases from J, the junction contained 8 bases not matched to a gene. CDR3 DNA sequence: TGTGCCAGCAGTGACCCGGGACAGGGTGCCACTGAAGCTTTCTTT. Its protein is CASSDPGQGATEAFF.

The chain has TRBV15 and TRBJ2-7; 7 positions agree with TRBD1. This CDR3 is built from 13 residues. The ends lost 6 bases at V and 3 bases at J; junction bases unmatched: 5. The germline CDR1 and CDR2 sequences are LNHNV and YYDKDF (reference sequence). The CDR3 sequence is CATRETGFYEQYF. CDR3 in DNA: TGTGCCACCAGGGAGACAGGGTTCTACGAGCAGTACTTC.

The J gene is TRBJ2-3, the V gene TRBV7-2; 9 bases agree with TRBD1. The germline CDR1 and CDR2 sequences are SGHTA and FQGNSA. The CDR3 extends over 17 amino acids. V lost 5 bases and J lost 1; bases outside the gene matches: 10. This chain's CDR3 is CASSTTGGVRRTDTQYF. The CDR3 region has the DNA TGTGCCAGCAGCACTACAGGGGGCGTCCGCCGCACAGATACGCAGTATTTT.